These 13 T cell receptor beta chains share one sample of origin, sequenced in a study of shared clonotypes between healthy human individuals. CD8 cells regarded as naive lacked CD45RO, were positively chosen for CCR7, and omitted terminally differentiated effector memory CD45RA+ cells. Sequencing used immunoSEQ multiplex PCR; TCRdb keeps in-frame clones, though not all of them. Among about 2.1 million clones listed, just over 90% were seen once. Sequenced input: naive CD8+ T cells from PBMCs. Receptor source: a man aged 18 to 35 in good health. Some clones in this sample may be carry-over from other donors' samples.

The CDR3: CASSARQGSYEQYF. The DNA of the CDR3 is TGTGCCAGCAGCGCAAGACAGGGTTCCTACGAGCAGTACTTC. V usage is TRBV11-2 and J usage is TRBJ2-7; TRBD1 aligns across 7 bases. The CDR3 is 14 amino acids. The V gene's germline CDR1 is SGHAT and CDR2 FQNNGV. The V gene end was trimmed by 5 bases and the J gene end by 1 base; junction bases not matched to a gene: 5.

The chain's CDR3 is CASSITGGFTDTQYF. In DNA form, the CDR3 reads TGTGCCAGCAGTATTACAGGGGGTTTCACAGATACGCAGTATTTT. This chain connects TRBV27 to TRBJ2-3; 8 nucleotides line up with TRBD1. This CDR3 has 15 amino acids. V shed 5 bases, J shed 2 bases, and the junction held 6 bases outside the gene matches. Germline CDR1 and CDR2: MNHEY and SMNVEV (reference sequence).

The chain joins TRBV6-5 to TRBJ2-7; 7 positions match TRBD1. The V gene's germline CDR1 is MNHEY and CDR2 SVGAGI. V lost 6 bases and J lost 3; bases outside the gene matches: 5. CDR3 length equals 13 residues. CDR3 coding DNA: TGTGCCAGCAGCGAGGGACAGAACTACGAGCAGTACTTC. This encodes CASSEGQNYEQYF.

This chain joins TRBV15 and TRBJ2-3; D gene ambiguous. CDR3 length: 15 amino acids. V lost 0 bases, J lost 3 bases, and 10 bases lay in between. The germline CDR1 and CDR2 sequences are LNHNV and YYDKDF (reference sequence). The CDR3 protein is CATSRDYDRTDTQYF. The CDR3 region has the DNA TGTGCCACCAGCAGAGATTATGACCGGACAGATACGCAGTATTTT.

V usage is TRBV7-6 and J usage is TRBJ2-7, with 7 bases identical to TRBD2. Germline CDR1 SGHVS, CDR2 FNYEAQ. V shed 1 base, J shed 2 bases, and the junction held 5 bases outside the gene matches. This CDR3 comprises 15 residues. CDR3 DNA: TGTGCCAGCAGCTTAGAGGCTAGCGGAGCCTACGAGCAGTACTTC. This translates into CASSLEASGAYEQYF. Supplemented by reference TRBV7-6 and TRBJ2-7, the full variable domain reads GAGVSQSPRYKVTKRGQDVALRCDPISGHVSLYWYRQALGQGPEFLTYFNYEAQQDKSGLPNDRFSAERPEGSISTLTIQRTEQRDSAMYRCASSLEASGAYEQYFGPGTRLTVT.

This rearrangement joins TRBV5-1 to TRBJ2-7; TRBD1 matches at 7 bases. The CDR3 is made up of 12 amino acids. The germline V gene has CDR1 SGHRS and CDR2 YFSETQ. Losses at the gene ends were 2 bases for V and 5 bases for J; bases not matched to a gene: 1. CDR3 sequence reads: CASSFTGDEQYF. The CDR3 region has the DNA TGCGCCAGCAGCTTTACAGGGGACGAGCAGTACTTC.

The V call is TRBV29-1, the J call TRBJ1-3; D call uncertain. Trimming took 5 bases from V and 4 from J, leaving 6 bases between them. Germline V gene data show CDR1 as SQVTM and CDR2 as ANQGSEA. CDR3 size: 11 residues. DNA for the CDR3: TGCAGCGTTTGGACCGGAAACACCATATATTTT. Amino acid sequence: CSVWTGNTIYF.

CDR3 coding DNA: TGCGCCAGCAGCTTAAGGGGAGTTAGCAATCAGCCCCAGCATTTT. Its protein product is CASSLRGVSNQPQHF. This chain connects TRBV5-1 to TRBJ1-5; a possible D gene is TRBD1 (5 bases). Germline CDR1 is SGHRS and CDR2 is YFSETQ. This CDR3 has 15 residues. Trimming removed 2 bases from V and 0 bases from J, with 9 bases in between. Variable domain in full (rest from reference TRBV5-1 and TRBJ1-5): KAGVTQTPRYLIKTRGQQVTLSCSPISGHRSVSWYQQTPGQGLQFLFEYFSETQRNKGNFPGRFSGRQFSNSRSEMNVSTLELGDSALYLCASSLRGVSNQPQHFGDGTRLSIL.

To note about this clone: The junction does not match germline at one end; this may be a read error. The chain links TRBV29-1 to TRBJ1-1, with D hard to call. The CDR3 totals 11 residues. The V gene's germline CDR1 is SQVTM and CDR2 ANQGSEA. CDR3: CSVEDWTEAFF. CDR3 DNA: TGCAGCGTCGAAGATTGGACTGAAGCTTTCTTT.

The chain combines TRBV28 with TRBJ1-1; D is unresolved. The V end was cut by 1 base, the J end by 5 bases, with 11 bases between. In germline, CDR1 is MDHEN, CDR2 SYDVKM. This CDR3 is built from 14 residues. The CDR3: CASSLLPGWTEAFF. For the CDR3, the DNA is TGTGCCAGCAGTTTATTGCCCGGTTGGACTGAAGCTTTCTTT.

V gene TRBV28 combines with J gene TRBJ2-1; D possibly corresponds to TRBD1 (6 bases). Germline lookup yields CDR1 MDHEN and CDR2 SYDVKM. The CDR3 has 16 amino acids. The V gene lost 3 bases and the J gene lost 0 bases, with 12 bases spanning the gap. The CDR3 DNA sequence: TGTGCCAGCAGTTTGTACGACAGGAGCTCCTACAATGAGCAGTTCTTC. This encodes CASSLYDRSSYNEQFF. The whole variable domain, filled in from reference TRBV28 and TRBJ2-1, reads DVKVTQSSRYLVKRTGEKVFLECVQDMDHENMFWYRQDPGLGLRLIYFSYDVKMKEKGDIPEGYSVSREKKERFSLILESASTNQTSMYLCASSLYDRSSYNEQFFGPGTRLTVL.

The chain carries TRBV9 and TRBJ1-1; a weak D match, TRBD1 (5 bases). This CDR3 region has 14 residues. Germline assignment: CDR1 SGDLS and CDR2 YYNGEE. Trimming removed 3 bases at V and 6 bases at J, with 15 bases between. The CDR3, as DNA: TGTGCCAGCAGCGAACCCCCCCGGGGCGCTGAAGCTTTCTTT. Residues: CASSEPPRGAEAFF. The entire variable domain, with the rest obtained from reference TRBV9 and TRBJ1-1, is as follows: DSGVTQTPKHLITATGQRVTLRCSPRSGDLSVYWYQQSLDQGLQFLIQYYNGEERAKGNILERFSAQQFPDLHSELNLSSLELGDSALYFCASSEPPRGAEAFFGQGTRLTVV.

The V call is TRBV25-1, the J call TRBJ2-5; D gene ambiguous. CDR1 is MGHDK, CDR2 SYGVNS, per germline. Trimming took off 2 bases at V and 2 bases at J, with 3 bases between the two ends. The CDR3 totals 12 residues. The CDR3 nucleotides read TGTGCCAGCAGTGAAGATCAAGAGACCCAGTACTTC. Protein: CASSEDQETQYF.